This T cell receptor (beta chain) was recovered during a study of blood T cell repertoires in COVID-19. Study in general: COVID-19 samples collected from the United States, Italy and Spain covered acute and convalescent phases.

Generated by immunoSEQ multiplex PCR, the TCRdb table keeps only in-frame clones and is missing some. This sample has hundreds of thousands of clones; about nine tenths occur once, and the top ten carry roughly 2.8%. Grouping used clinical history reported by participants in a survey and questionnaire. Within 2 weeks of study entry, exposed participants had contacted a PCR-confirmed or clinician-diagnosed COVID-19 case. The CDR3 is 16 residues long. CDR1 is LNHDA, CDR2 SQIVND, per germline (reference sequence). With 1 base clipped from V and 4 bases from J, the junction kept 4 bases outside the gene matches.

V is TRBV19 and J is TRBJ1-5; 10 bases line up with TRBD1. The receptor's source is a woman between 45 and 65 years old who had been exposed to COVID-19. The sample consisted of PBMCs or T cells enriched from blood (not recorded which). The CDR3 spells CASSIVGTGANQPQHF. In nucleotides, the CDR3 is TGTGCCAGTAGTATAGTCGGGACAGGGGCGAATCAGCCCCAGCATTTT.